Here is one TCR beta chain with its context. The antigen is undetermined. Unmatched junction bases numbered 4, after V lost 6 bases and J lost 4 bases. Germline CDR1 is ENHRY and CDR2 is SYGVKD. The CDR3 loop spans 14 amino acids. This entry comes from a study of T cells in Graves' hyperthyroidism and ophthalmopathy. Looking at the study overall: Peripheral blood samples were taken at initial diagnosis, prior to any treatment.

The study's findings and limits: Ophthalmopathy onset followed model prediction by a median approximately 6.2 months.

The PBMCs were sourced from fresh peripheral blood (10 ml). The investigators amplified TCR beta CDR3 regions from RNA transcripts. The HTBI primer set drove a first-round RT-PCR of the TCR CDR3. TCRdb re-analysed the multiplex PCR reads in MiXCR, keeping a single row per CDR3 protein. The sample has approximately 720,000 distinct CDR3 sequences, around a sixth seen once. Input material: blood. V is TRBV10-3 and J is TRBJ2-5; 11 positions agree with TRBD1. The sequence came from a woman in her 50s with Graves' hyperthyroidism that later progressed to Graves' ophthalmopathy. The CDR3 DNA reads TGTGCCATCAGGGGGGACAGGGGGAGAGAGACCCAGTACTTC. As protein: CAIRGDRGRETQYF.